The entry below describes one TCR beta chain. As yet, its antigen is unknown. Regarding time point: week 35, safety follow-up. With topical imiquimod, each dose of the vaccine consisted of 300 ug of mutant IDH1 20-mer peptide. Profiled with immunoSEQ multiplex PCR; TCRdb holds only in-frame clones, not every one. Of tens of thousands of clones in the sample, 85% to 90% are singletons; the top ten hold around 1.5%. These data belong to a study of a mutant IDH1 vaccine in newly diagnosed glioma. Study-level results: Pseudoprogression showed no apparent link to changes in top peripheral T cell clonotypes.

This sequence was found in a man aged 40-50 years with glioma. The sequences come from PBMCs, collected from a glioma patient whose treatment included an IDH1 peptide vaccine.

The chain's CDR3 is CASGLVLTGTGGPNTEAFF. Written as DNA, the CDR3 is TGTGCTAGTGGTTTGGTACTCACCGGGACAGGGGGCCCGAACACTGAAGCTTTCTTT. This chain connects TRBV12-5 to TRBJ1-1, with TRBD1 matching 12 bases. The V segment lost 0 bases and the J segment 1 base; nucleotides outside the gene matches: 9. CDR1 LGHNT and CDR2 FRNRAP come from the germline V gene. CDR3 length: 19 amino acids. Full variable domain (missing parts from reference TRBV12-5 and TRBJ1-1): DARVTQTPRHKVTEMGQEVTMRCQPILGHNTVFWYRQTMMQGLELLAYFRNRAPLDDSGMPKDRFSAEMPDATLATLKIQPSEPRDSAVYFCASGLVLTGTGGPNTEAFFGQGTRLTVV.